Reported below is one T cell receptor beta chain. Its specificity is unknown. In the same sample, other DNA sequences code for this CDR3. The length of the CDR3 is 11 residues. CDR1 and CDR2 (germline): MDHEN, SYDVKM. With 7 bases removed from V and 8 bases from J, the gap between germline ends came to 11 bases. This sample was included in a study of T cells in localized non-small cell lung cancer. Study-level points and caveats: Owing to sequencing of a solitary tumor region, heterogeneity cannot be discounted. Overall survival was longer when the density of T cells in the blood was higher. Appearing in adjacent lung were a median roughly 57 of the top 100 tumor clones.

This table comes from immunoSEQ multiplex PCR, and its TCRdb copy is limited to in-frame clones, with some not included. Of about 22,000 clones listed, approximately 90% are singletons. The V gene is TRBV28, the J gene TRBJ1-2, with unresolved D. This clonotype was sampled from a man between 40 and 69 years old with stage II squamous cell lung carcinoma. The sequences come from PBMCs, collected before any cancer treatment. The CDR3 DNA sequence: TGTGCCAGCACCCGAGGTGGCGGCTACACCTTC. This sequence encodes CASTRGGGYTF.